This T cell receptor (beta chain) was captured by sequencing in a study of OX40 agonist ivuxolimab in advanced cancers. Sequenced by immunoSEQ multiplex PCR; TCRdb stores in-frame clones only, minus some. The data contain tens of thousands of clones, 80% of them singletons. The cohort excluded patients with autoimmune disease history or systemic immunosuppression. Regarding the study as a whole: It was not determined which antigens were specifically recognized by the peripheral T cells that had undergone clonal expansion.

Details on this clone: Antigen: not known.

V was cut by 0 bases and J by 5 bases, with 12 bases left in between. This CDR3 has 15 residues. The germline gives CDR1 LGHNA, CDR2 YSLEER. Source: CD4+ or CD8+ T cells sorted from blood, taken in a trial of the OX40 agonist ivuxolimab. The rearrangement joins TRBV4-3 to TRBJ2-3; D is ambiguous. This TCR derives from an adult with an advanced solid tumor such as melanoma, head and neck, liver or kidney cancer. The CDR3 nucleotides read TGCGCCAGCAGCCAAGAGTGGGGTGACGGAGATACGCAGTATTTT. Its translation: CASSQEWGDGDTQYF.